This T cell receptor beta chain originates from a study of shared T cell receptors in the human thymus. This CDR3 is built from 13 residues. CDR1 SEHNR and CDR2 FQNEAQ come from the germline V gene (reference sequence). V was cut by 4 bases and J by 15 bases, with 18 bases left in between. This clone was recorded once. Sequencing used immunoSEQ multiplex PCR; TCRdb keeps in-frame clones, though not all of them. The top ten clones hold around 0.018% of a sample with a few hundred thousand clones, around 93% of them seen once. The sample was thymocytes. The rearrangement links TRBV7-9 to TRBJ1-4; D not certain. This receptor was taken from a human donor. The CDR3 loop is CASSSEDRRRVFF. In DNA, the CDR3 is TGTGCCAGCAGCTCCGAAGACCGACGAAGAGTGTTTTTT.